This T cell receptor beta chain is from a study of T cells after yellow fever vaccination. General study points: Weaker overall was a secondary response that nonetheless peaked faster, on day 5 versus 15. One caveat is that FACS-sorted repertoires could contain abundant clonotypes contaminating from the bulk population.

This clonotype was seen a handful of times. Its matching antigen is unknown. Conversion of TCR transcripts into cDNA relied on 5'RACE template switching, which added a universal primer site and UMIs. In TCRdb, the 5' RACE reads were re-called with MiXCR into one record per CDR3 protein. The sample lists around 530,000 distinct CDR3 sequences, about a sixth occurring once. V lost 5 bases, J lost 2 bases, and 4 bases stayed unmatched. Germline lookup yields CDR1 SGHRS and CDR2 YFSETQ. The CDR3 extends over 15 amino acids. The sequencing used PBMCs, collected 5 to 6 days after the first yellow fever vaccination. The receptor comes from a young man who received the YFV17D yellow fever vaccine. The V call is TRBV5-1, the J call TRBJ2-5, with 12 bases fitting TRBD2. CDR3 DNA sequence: TGCGCCAGCAGTTGGACTAGCGGGGAACAAGAGACCCAGTACTTC. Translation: CASSWTSGEQETQYF.